This T cell receptor beta chain is drawn from a study of T cell clonotyping in hematopoietic cell transplantation. Whole-study results and caveats: Recipient TCR diversity dropped after transplant; expanded clonotypes rose from day 30 to 180. At the given depth, recipient repertoires were over 95% de novo clonotypes.

Recipient blood drawn about 28 days pretransplant and days 30, 100, 180 after. TCRdb keeps only in-frame clones here, not all; method: immunoSEQ multiplex PCR. The table has around 15,000 clones, around 60% seen once. This clone appeared once. Its specificity is unknown. Germline V gives CDR1 GTSNPN, CDR2 SVGIG (reference sequence). This CDR3 contains 12 residues. The V and J ends lost 8 bases and 0 bases respectively, with 11 bases between them. Here the sequenced sample was PBMCs, taken 30 days after allogeneic stem cell transplant. The clonotype was recovered from a male patient in his forties or fifties who had an allogeneic stem cell transplant from an unrelated donor, so T cells may come from the graft donor. Some clones in this sample may be carry-over from other donors' samples. The chain has TRBV30 and TRBJ2-7; no firm D call. The CDR3 DNA follows: TGTGCCACCGGACCGAGCTCCTACGAGCAGTACTTC. This codes for CATGPSSYEQYF. Looking up the rest from reference TRBV30 and TRBJ2-7 gives the full variable domain: SQTIHQWPATLVQPVGSPLSLECTVEGTSNPNLYWYRQAAGRGLQLLFYSVGIGQISSEVPQNLSASRPQDRQFILSSKKLLLSDSGFYLCATGPSSYEQYFGPGTRLTVT.